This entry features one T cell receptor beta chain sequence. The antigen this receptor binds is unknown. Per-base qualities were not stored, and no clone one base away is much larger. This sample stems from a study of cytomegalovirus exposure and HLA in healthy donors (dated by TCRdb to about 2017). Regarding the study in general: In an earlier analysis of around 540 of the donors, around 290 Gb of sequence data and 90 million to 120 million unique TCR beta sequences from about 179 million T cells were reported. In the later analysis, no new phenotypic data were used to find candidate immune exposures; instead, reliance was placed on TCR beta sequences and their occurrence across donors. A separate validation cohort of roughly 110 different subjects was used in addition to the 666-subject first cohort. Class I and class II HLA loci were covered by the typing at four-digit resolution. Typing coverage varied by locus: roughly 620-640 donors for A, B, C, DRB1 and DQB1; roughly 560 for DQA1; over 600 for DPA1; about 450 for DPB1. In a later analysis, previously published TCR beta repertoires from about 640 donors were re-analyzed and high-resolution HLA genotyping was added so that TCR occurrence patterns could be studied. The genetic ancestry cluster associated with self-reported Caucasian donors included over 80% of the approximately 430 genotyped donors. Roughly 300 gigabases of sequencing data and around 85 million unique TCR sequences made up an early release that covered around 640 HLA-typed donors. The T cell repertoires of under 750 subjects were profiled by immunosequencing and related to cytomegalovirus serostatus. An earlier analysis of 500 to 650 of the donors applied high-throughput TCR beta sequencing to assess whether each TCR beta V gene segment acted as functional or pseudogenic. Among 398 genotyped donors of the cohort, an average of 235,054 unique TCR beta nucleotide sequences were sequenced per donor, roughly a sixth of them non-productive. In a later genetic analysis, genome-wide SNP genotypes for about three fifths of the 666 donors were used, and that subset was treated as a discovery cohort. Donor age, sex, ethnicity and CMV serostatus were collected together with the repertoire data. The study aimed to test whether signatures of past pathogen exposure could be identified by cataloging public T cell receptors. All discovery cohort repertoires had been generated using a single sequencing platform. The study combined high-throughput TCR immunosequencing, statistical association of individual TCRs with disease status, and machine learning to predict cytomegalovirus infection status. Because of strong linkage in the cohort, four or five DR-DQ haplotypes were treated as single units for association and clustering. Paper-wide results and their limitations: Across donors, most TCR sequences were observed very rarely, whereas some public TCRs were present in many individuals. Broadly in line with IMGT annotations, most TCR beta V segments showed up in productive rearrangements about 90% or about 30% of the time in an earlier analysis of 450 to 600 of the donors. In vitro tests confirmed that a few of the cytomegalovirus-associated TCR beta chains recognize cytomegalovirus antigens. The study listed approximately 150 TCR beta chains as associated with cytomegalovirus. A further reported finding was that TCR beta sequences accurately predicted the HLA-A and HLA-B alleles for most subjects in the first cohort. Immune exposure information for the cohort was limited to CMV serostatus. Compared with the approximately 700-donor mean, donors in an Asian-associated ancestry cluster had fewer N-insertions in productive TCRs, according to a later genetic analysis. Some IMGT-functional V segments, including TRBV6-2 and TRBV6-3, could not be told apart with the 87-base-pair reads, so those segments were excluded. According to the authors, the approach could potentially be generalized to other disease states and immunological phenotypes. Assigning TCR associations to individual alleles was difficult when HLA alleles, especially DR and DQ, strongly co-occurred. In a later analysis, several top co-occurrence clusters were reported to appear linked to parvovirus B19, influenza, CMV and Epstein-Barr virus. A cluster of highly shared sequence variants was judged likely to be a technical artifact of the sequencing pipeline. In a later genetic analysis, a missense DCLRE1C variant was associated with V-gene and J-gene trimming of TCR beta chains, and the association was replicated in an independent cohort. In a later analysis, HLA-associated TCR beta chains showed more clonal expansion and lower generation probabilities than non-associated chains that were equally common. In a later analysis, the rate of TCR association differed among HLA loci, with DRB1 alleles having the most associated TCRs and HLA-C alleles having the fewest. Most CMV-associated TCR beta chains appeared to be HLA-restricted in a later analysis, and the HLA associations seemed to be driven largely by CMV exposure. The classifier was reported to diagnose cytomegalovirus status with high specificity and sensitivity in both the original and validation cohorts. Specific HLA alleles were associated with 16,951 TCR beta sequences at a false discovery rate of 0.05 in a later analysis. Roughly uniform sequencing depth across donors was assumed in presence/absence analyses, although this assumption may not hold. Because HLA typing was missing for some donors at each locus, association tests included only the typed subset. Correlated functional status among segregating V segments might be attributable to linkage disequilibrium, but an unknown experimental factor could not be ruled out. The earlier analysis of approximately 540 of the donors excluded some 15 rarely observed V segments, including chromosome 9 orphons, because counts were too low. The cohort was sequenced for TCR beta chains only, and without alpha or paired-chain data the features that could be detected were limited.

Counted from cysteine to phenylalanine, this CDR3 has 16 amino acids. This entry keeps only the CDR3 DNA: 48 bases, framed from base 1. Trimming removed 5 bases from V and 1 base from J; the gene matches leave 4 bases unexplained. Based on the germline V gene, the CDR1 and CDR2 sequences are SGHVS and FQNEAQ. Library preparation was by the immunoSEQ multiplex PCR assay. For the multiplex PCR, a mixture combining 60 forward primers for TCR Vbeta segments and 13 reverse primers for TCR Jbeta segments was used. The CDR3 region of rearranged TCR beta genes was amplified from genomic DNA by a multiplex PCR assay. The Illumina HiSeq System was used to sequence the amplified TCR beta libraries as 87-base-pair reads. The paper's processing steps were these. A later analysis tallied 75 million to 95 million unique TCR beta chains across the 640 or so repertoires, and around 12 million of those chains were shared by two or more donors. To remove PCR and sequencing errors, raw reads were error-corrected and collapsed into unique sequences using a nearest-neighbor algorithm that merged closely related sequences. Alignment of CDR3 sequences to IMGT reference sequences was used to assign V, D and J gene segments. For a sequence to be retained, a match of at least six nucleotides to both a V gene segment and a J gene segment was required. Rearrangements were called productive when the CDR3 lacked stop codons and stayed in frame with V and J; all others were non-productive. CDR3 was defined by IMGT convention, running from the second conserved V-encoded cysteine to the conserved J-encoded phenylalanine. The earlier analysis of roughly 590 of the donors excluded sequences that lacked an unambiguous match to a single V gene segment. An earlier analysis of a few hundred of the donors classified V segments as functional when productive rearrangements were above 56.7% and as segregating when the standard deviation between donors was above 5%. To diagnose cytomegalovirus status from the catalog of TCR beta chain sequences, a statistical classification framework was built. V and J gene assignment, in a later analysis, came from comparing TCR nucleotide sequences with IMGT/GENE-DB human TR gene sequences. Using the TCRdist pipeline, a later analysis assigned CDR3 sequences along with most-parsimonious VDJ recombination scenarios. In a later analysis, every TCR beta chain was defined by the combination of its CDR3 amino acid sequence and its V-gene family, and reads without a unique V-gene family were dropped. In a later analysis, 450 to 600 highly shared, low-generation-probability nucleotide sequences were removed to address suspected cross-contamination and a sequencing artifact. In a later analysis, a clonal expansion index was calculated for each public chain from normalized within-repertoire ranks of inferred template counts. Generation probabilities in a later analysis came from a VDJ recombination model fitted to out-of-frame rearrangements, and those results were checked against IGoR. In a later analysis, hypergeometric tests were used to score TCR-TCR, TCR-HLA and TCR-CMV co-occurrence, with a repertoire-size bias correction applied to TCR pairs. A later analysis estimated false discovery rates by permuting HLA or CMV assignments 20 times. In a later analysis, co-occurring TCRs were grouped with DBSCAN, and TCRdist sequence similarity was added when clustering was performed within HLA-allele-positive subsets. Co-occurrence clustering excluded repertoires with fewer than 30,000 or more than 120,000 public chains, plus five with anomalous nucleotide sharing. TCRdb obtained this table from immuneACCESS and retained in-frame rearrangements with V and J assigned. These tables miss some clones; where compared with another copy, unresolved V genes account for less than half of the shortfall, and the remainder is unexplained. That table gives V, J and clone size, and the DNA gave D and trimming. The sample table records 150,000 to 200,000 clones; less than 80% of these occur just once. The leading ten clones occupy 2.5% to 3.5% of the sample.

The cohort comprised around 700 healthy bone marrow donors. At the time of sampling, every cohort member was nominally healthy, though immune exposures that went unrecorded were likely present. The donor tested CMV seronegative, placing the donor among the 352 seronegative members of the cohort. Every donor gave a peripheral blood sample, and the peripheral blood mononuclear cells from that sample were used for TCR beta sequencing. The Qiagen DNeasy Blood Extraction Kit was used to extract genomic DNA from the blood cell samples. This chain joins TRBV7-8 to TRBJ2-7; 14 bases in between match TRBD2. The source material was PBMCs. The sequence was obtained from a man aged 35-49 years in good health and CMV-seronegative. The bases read TGTGCCAGCAGCCGACTAGCGGGGGGGGATTCCTACGAGCAGTACTTC. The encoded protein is CASSRLAGGDSYEQYF. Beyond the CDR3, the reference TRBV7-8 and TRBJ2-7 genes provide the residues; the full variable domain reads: GAGVSQSPRYKVAKRGQDVALRCDPISGHVSLFWYQQALGQGPEFLTYFQNEAQLDKSGLPSDRFFAERPEGSVSTLKIQRTQQEDSAVYLCASSRLAGGDSYEQYFGPGTRLTVT.